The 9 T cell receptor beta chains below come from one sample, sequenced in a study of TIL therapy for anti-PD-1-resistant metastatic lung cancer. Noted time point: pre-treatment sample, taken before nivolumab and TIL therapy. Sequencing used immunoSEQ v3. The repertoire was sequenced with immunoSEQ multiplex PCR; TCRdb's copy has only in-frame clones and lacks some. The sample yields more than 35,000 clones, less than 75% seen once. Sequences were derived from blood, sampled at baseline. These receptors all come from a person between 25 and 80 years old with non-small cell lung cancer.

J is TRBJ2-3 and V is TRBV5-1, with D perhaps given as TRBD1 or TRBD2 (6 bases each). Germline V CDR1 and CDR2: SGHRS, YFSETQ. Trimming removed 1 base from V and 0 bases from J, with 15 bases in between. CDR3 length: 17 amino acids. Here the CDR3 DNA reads TGCGCCAGCAGCTTGTCGTTGGGGGGCTATAGCACAGATACGCAGTATTTT. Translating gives CASSLSLGGYSTDTQYF.

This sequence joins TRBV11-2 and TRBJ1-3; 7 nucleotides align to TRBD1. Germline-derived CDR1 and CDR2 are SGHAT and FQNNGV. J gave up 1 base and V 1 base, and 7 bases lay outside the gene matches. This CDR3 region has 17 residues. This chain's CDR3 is CASSLVRQGRSGNTIYF. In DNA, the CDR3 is TGTGCCAGCAGCTTAGTTAGACAGGGACGTTCTGGAAACACCATATATTTT.

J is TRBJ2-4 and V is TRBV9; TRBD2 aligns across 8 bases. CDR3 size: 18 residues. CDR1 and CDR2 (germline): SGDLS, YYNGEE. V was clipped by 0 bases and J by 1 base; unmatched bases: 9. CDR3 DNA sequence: TGTGCCAGCAGCGTAGGCCCAGCGGGGGCCGAGGCCAAAAACATTCAGTACTTC. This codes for CASSVGPAGAEAKNIQYF.

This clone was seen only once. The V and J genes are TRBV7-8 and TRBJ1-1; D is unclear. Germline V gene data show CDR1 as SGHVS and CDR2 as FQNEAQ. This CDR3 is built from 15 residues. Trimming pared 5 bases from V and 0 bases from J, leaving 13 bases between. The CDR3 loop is CASSILIGVNTEAFF. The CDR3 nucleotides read TGTGCCAGCAGCATACTAATCGGCGTGAACACTGAAGCTTTCTTT.

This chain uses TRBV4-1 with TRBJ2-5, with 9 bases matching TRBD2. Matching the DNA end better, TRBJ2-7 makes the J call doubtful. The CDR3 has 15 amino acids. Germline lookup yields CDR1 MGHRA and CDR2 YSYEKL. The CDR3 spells CASSRIAGESYEQYF. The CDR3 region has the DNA TGCGCCAGCAGCCGGATAGCGGGAGAGTCATACGAGCAGTACTTC.

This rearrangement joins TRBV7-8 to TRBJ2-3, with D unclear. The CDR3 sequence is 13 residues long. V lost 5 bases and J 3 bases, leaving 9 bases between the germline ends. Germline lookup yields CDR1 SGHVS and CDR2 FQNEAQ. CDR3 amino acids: CASSVFWTDTQYF. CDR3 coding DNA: TGTGCCAGCAGCGTGTTCTGGACAGATACGCAGTATTTT.

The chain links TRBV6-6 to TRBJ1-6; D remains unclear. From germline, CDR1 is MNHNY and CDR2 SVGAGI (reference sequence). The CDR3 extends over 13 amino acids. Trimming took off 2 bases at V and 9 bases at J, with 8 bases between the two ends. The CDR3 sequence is CASSYGGISPLHF. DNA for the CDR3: TGTGCCAGCAGTTACGGAGGGATTTCACCCCTCCACTTT.

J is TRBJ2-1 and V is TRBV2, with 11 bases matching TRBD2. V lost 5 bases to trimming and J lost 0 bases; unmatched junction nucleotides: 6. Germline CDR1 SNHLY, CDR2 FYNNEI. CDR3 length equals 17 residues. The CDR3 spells CASSTSGGVSSYNEQFF. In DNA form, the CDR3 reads TGTGCCAGCAGTACTAGCGGGGGCGTCAGCTCCTACAATGAGCAGTTCTTC. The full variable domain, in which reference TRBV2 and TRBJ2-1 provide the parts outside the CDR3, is EPEVTQTPSHQVTQMGQEVILRCVPISNHLYFYWYRQILGQKVEFLVSFYNNEISEKSEIFDDQFSVERPDGSNFTLKIRSTKLEDSAMYFCASSTSGGVSSYNEQFFGPGTRLTVL.

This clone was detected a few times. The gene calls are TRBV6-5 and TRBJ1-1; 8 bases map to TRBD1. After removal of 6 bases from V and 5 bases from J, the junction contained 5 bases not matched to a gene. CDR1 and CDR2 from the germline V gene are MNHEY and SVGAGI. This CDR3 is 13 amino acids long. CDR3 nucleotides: TGTGCCAGCAGCCGCCGGACAGGGACTGAAGCTTTCTTT. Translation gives CASSRRTGTEAFF.